Listed below are T cell receptor beta chains from one sample, sequenced in a study of OX40 agonist ivuxolimab in advanced cancers. This table comes from immunoSEQ multiplex PCR, and its TCRdb copy is limited to in-frame clones, with some not included. The table has about 69,000 clones, around 90% seen once. The sample was CD4+ or CD8+ T cells sorted from blood, taken in a trial of the OX40 agonist ivuxolimab. These TCRs come from an adult with an advanced solid tumor such as melanoma, head and neck, liver or kidney cancer. Each CDR3 is given with its conserved first and last residue. The D gene is left open where the match is weak. Not every row has a clone size; where given, it reads once, few, many or a size class.

D	V	J	size	CDR3	DNA
-	TRBV4-3	TRBJ2-2	-	CASSQDVGGGLNTGELFF	TGCGCCAGCAGCCAAGATGTTGGTGGCGGGTTAAACACCGGGGAGCTGTTTTTT
-	TRBV5-4	TRBJ1-1	-	CASSLSGGNTEAFF	TGTGCCAGCAGCTTGAGTGGGGGGAACACTGAAGCTTTCTTT
TRBD2	TRBV10-2	TRBJ2-2	-	CASSPAGGHTGELFF	TGCGCCAGCAGCCCAGCGGGAGGGCACACCGGGGAGCTGTTTTTT
-	TRBV5-6	TRBJ1-4	-	CASSRLAGRGTNEKLFF	TGTGCCAGCAGCCGGTTGGCCGGGAGAGGGACTAATGAAAAACTGTTTTTT
-	TRBV11-2	TRBJ2-7	-	CASSWPGGEQYF	TGTGCCAGCAGCTGGCCAGGCGGCGAGCAGTACTTC
TRBD1	TRBV6-5	TRBJ2-7	-	CASSYSGTGFYEQYF	TGTGCCAGCAGTTACTCAGGGACAGGGTTCTACGAGCAGTACTTC
-	TRBV7-2	TRBJ2-7	-	CASSRDITYEQYF	TGTGCCAGCAGCAGGGACATAACCTACGAGCAGTACTTC
-	TRBV5-5	TRBJ2-3	few	CASSLRTVPDTQYF	TGTGCCAGCAGCCTTAGGACAGTCCCCGATACGCAGTATTTT
-	TRBV11-2	TRBJ2-2	-	CASSPRSNSGELFF	TGTGCCAGCAGCCCCCGGTCGAATTCCGGGGAGCTGTTTTTT
-	TRBV20-1	TRBJ2-1	-	CSARDGNEQFF	TGCAGTGCTAGAGATGGCAATGAGCAGTTCTTC
-	TRBV19	TRBJ2-7	-	CASSRSRLGSYEQYF	TGTGCCAGTAGTAGGTCGAGACTAGGCTCCTACGAGCAGTACTTC
-	TRBV28	TRBJ2-7	-	CASTQGLYEQYF	TGTGCCAGCACCCAGGGGCTCTACGAGCAGTACTTC
-	TRBV6-6	TRBJ1-2	medium-sized	CASSIRDNYGYTF	TGTGCCAGCAGCATCCGGGACAACTATGGCTACACCTTC
-	TRBV19	TRBJ2-4	-	CASSTATALAKNIQYF	TGTGCCAGTAGTACCGCGACAGCACTAGCCAAAAACATTCAGTACTTC
-	TRBV4-3	TRBJ1-1	-	CASSQDWGRGTEAFF	TGCGCCAGCAGCCAAGATTGGGGCAGAGGCACTGAAGCTTTCTTT
TRBD2	TRBV6-1	TRBJ2-3	-	CASSGGLAALGTQYF	TGTGCCAGCAGTGGGGGACTAGCGGCTTTAGGTACGCAGTATTTT
TRBD1	TRBV6-5	TRBJ1-2	once	CASRGQGRAHGYTF	TGTGCCAGCAGGGGACAGGGACGAGCTCACGGCTACACCTTC
-	TRBV18	TRBJ2-3	-	CASSPLLDSTDTQYF	TGTGCCAGCTCACCCCTCTTGGACAGCACAGATACGCAGTATTTT
-	TRBV7-2	TRBJ2-3	-	CASSPDTATDTQYF	TGTGCCAGCAGCCCCGATACGGCTACAGATACGCAGTATTTT
-	TRBV19	TRBJ2-3	-	CASRLDGVDTQYF	TGTGCCAGTAGGCTCGATGGGGTGGATACGCAGTATTTT
-	TRBV7-2	TRBJ1-1	few	CASSPTRGTEAFF	TGTGCCAGCAGCCCTACGAGGGGAACTGAAGCTTTCTTT
-	TRBV7-3	TRBJ2-5	once	CASSLSRQETQYF	TGTGCCAGCAGCTTAAGCAGACAAGAGACCCAGTACTTC
TRBD1	TRBV11-2	TRBJ2-1	-	CASSSYLQGAGNNEQFF	TGTGCCAGCAGCTCATACCTCCAGGGGGCAGGGAACAATGAGCAGTTCTTC
-	TRBV30	TRBJ2-3	once	CAWSVGGASITDTQYF	TGTGCCTGGAGTGTGGGGGGGGCTAGCATCACAGATACGCAGTATTTT
TRBD2	TRBV9	TRBJ2-3	-	CASNRLAGGSDTQYF	TGTGCCAGCAACCGACTAGCGGGAGGTTCAGATACGCAGTATTTT
TRBD2	TRBV6-6	TRBJ2-1	-	CASSSGVAGGNEQFF	TGTGCCAGCAGTTCGGGGGTAGCGGGAGGTAATGAGCAGTTCTTC
-	TRBV4-3	TRBJ1-5	-	CASSQGISPQPQHF	TGCGCCAGCAGCCAAGGTATTTCTCCTCAGCCCCAGCATTTT
-	TRBV6-5	TRBJ2-5	once	CASSIGVLQETQYF	TGTGCCAGCAGCATAGGGGTACTCCAAGAGACCCAGTACTTC
-	TRBV28	TRBJ2-1	-	CASTFQFRANEQFF	TGTGCCAGCACCTTTCAGTTTAGGGCGAATGAGCAGTTCTTC
-	TRBV6-5	TRBJ2-7	-	CASTLSPLLTAEQYF	TGTGCCAGCACCTTATCCCCTCTTTTGACAGCCGAGCAGTACTTC
TRBD2	TRBV11-3	TRBJ2-7	-	CASSPGTSGRVNEQYF	TGTGCCAGCAGCCCTGGGACTAGCGGGAGGGTGAACGAGCAGTACTTC
-	TRBV5-1	TRBJ1-2	-	CASSQQRLTEGYTF	TGCGCCAGCAGCCAACAGCGCCTTACAGAAGGCTACACCTTC
TRBD2	TRBV7-9	TRBJ2-7	-	CASSQLAGVGEQYF	TGTGCCAGCAGCCAACTAGCGGGAGTGGGCGAGCAGTACTTC
-	TRBV25-1	TRBJ2-5	-	CASSEYSGVGGETQYF	TGTGCCAGCAGTGAATATTCAGGGGTCGGTGGGGAGACCCAGTACTTC
TRBD2	TRBV9	TRBJ2-7	-	CASSRQILAGAYEQYF	TGTGCCAGCAGCCGACAAATCTTAGCGGGAGCCTACGAGCAGTACTTC
TRBD1	TRBV11-3	TRBJ1-3	-	CASSLETGFGNTIYF	TGTGCCAGCAGCTTAGAGACAGGGTTTGGAAACACCATATATTTT
-	TRBV2	TRBJ2-3	-	CASSVRDTQYF	TGTGCCAGCAGTGTAAGAGATACGCAGTATTTT
TRBD1	TRBV5-1	TRBJ2-7	few	CASSLGGTGGIGYF	TGCGCCAGCAGCTTGGGAGGGACAGGGGGCATCGGGTACTTC
TRBD1	TRBV27	TRBJ1-4	-	CASSRAGTANEKLFF	TGTGCCAGCAGTCGCGCCGGGACAGCTAATGAAAAACTGTTTTTT
-	TRBV5-6	TRBJ2-3	-	CASSDTPGFADTQYF	TGTGCCAGCAGCGACACCCCAGGGTTTGCAGATACGCAGTATTTT
TRBD2	TRBV7-2	TRBJ2-7	once	CASREGSAGGHEQYF	TGTGCCAGCAGGGAAGGGTCAGCGGGAGGCCACGAGCAGTACTTC
-	TRBV28	TRBJ2-1	-	CASSFSAGGSYNEQFF	TGTGCCAGCAGTTTTTCCGCCGGAGGGTCCTACAATGAGCAGTTCTTC
-	TRBV11-2	TRBJ1-1	-	CASSSLGGDTEAFF	TGTGCCAGCAGTTCCCTGGGGGGAGACACTGAAGCTTTCTTT
-	TRBV28	TRBJ2-7	-	CASSQSRDFSYEQYF	TGTGCCAGCAGCCAATCCCGGGACTTCTCCTACGAGCAGTACTTC
-	TRBV6-5	TRBJ2-2	-	CASSFTGINTGELFF	TGTGCCAGCAGTTTCACAGGGATCAACACCGGGGAGCTGTTTTTT
TRBD2	TRBV4-3	TRBJ2-4	-	CASSHTLAGVKNIQYF	TGCGCCAGCAGCCACACGCTAGCGGGAGTCAAAAACATTCAGTACTTC
-	TRBV18	TRBJ2-7	-	CASSQQDPPRYEQYF	TGTGCCAGCTCACAACAGGACCCCCCACGCTACGAGCAGTACTTC
TRBD2	TRBV18	TRBJ2-5	-	CASSAGAQETQYF	TGTGCCAGCTCAGCGGGAGCTCAGGAGACCCAGTACTTC
-	TRBV6-1	TRBJ2-7	-	CASSSLYEQYF	TGTGCCAGCAGTAGTCTCTACGAGCAGTACTTC
-	TRBV29-1	TRBJ2-7	-	CSVDSQGANEQYF	TGCAGCGTTGATTCGCAGGGAGCCAACGAGCAGTACTTC
-	TRBV6-6	TRBJ1-4	-	CASSIRVREKLFF	TGTGCCAGCAGCATCAGGGTTAGAGAAAAACTGTTTTTT
TRBD2	TRBV5-1	TRBJ2-3	-	CASSSVAGASDTQYF	TGCGCCAGCAGCTCCGTGGCGGGAGCTTCAGATACGCAGTATTTT
TRBD2	TRBV5-1	TRBJ2-5	-	CASSLGPSGKDEETQYF	TGCGCCAGCAGCTTGGGTCCTAGCGGGAAGGACGAAGAGACCCAGTACTTC
-	TRBV6-1	TRBJ2-7	-	CASSATSVASYEQYF	TGTGCCAGCAGCGCCACAAGCGTCGCCTCCTACGAGCAGTACTTC
-	TRBV4-3	TRBJ2-1	-	CASSQQRTYNEQFF	TGCGCCAGCAGCCAGCAGCGGACCTACAATGAGCAGTTCTTC